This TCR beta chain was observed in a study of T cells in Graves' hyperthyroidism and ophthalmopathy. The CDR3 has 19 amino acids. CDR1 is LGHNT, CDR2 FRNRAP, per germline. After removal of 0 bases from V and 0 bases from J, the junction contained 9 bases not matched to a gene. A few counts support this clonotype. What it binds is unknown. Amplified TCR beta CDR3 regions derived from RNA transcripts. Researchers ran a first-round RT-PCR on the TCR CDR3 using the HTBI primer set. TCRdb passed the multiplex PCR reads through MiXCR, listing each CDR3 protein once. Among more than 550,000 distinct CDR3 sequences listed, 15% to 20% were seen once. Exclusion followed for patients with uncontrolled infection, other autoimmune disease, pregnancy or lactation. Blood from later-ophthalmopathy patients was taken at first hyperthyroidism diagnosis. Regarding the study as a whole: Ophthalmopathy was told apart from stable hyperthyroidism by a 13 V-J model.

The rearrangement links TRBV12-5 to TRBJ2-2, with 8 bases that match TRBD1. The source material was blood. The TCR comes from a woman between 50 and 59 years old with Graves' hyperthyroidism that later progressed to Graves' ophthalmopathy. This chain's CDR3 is CASGLVLRDRPTNTGELFF. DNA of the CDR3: TGTGCTAGTGGTTTGGTACTTCGGGACAGGCCTACGAACACCGGGGAGCTGTTTTTT.